This TCR beta chain was sequenced during a study of graft-versus-host responses after intestinal transplantation. Study background: Tacrolimus and steroids were given for 2 to 4 years to all recipients after anti-thymocyte globulin induction. Whole-study results and caveats: The recipient marrow held GvH clones, and some of them showed up first in ileum or blood.

Points on this clone: Its target is not known.

TCRdb's table, derived via immunoSEQ multiplex PCR, lists solely in-frame clones and lacks some. The sample lists nearly 110,000 clones, approximately 88% seen once, with about 0.7% in the top ten. This material consisted of unstimulated CD4+ T cells sorted from spleen or lymph node cells, taken before transplant. This TCR derives from a human donor who was the organ donor for an intestinal transplant.

The CDR3 DNA sequence: TGTGCCAGCGGGTCAGGGCGGACCGGGGAGCTGTTTTTT. This sequence encodes CASGSGRTGELFF. The rearrangement links TRBV6-6 to TRBJ2-2; possible D gene TRBD1, 5 bases. V was clipped by 8 bases and J by 5 bases, with 12 bases between them. The germline V gene has CDR1 MNHNY and CDR2 SVGAGI (reference sequence). This CDR3 has 13 residues.